The T cell receptor beta chain described here comes from a study of PD-1 blockade in classical Hodgkin lymphoma. General observations from the study: Newly diagnosed patients had baseline TCR diversity that was reportedly lower than that of healthy donors.

The table came from immunoSEQ multiplex PCR; TCRdb's copy has only in-frame clones and leaves some out. The table shows tens of thousands of clones, with 65% to 80% occurring only once. On this clone itself: The target antigen is unknown.

Time point in this sample: cycle 4 day 1 (C4D1), after five to seven weeks of nivolumab. Every patient relapsed after autologous stem cell transplantation, and brentuximab vedotin exposure varied. The CDR3 has 13 residues. With 5 bases removed from V and 3 bases from J, the gap between germline ends came to 11 bases. Per the germline V gene, CDR1 is SGHAT and CDR2 is FQNNGV. The sample in question was peripheral blood mononuclear cells (PBMCs), obtained before the fourth cycle of nivolumab. V and J are TRBV11-2 and TRBJ2-7, with a possible D match to TRBD2 (5 bases). This receptor was identified in a human donor with classical Hodgkin lymphoma. The DNA for the CDR3 is TGTGCCAGCAGCCCCCCGGGGTTCTACGAGCAGTACTTC. This encodes CASSPPGFYEQYF.